This entry features one TCR beta chain sequence. Its target is not known. This specimen belongs to a study of identical twins. Study observations and caveats: Reduced insertions were recorded for abundant cord blood beta clonotypes, with no such pattern in memory repertoires. Conclusions were based on cross-sectional statistical analysis, without following the same donors.

Trimming shortened V by 3 bases and J by 3 bases, and 12 bases separated the two germline ends. The germline CDR1 and CDR2 sequences are DFQATT and SNEGSKA (reference sequence). This CDR3 has 14 residues. TCRdb re-derived calls from the 5' RACE reads in MiXCR, one entry per CDR3 protein. The sample gives some 1,600,000 distinct CDR3 sequences, less than 40% of which show up once; roughly 0.3% is in the top ten. The source of this sequence is a newborn girl in good health. The rearrangement joins TRBV20-1 to TRBJ2-1, with a weak D call TRBD2 (6 bases). Sequencing was performed on cord blood. CDR3 protein: CSASDSGFYNEQFF. The CDR3 region has the DNA TGCAGTGCTAGTGATAGCGGATTCTACAATGAGCAGTTCTTC.